This TCR beta chain originates from a study of blood T cell repertoires in COVID-19. Study context: The United States, Italy and Spain provided the acute and convalescent COVID-19 samples. The cDNA or gDNA used as material had been derived from T cells, B-cell-depleted T cells, or PBMCs.

The study drew participants aged roughly 18 to 89 years from roughly 25 US areas. Participants were placed into cohorts based on the clinical history they reported. Trimming shortened V by 4 bases and J by 8 bases, and 9 bases separated the two germline ends. The V gene's germline CDR1 is SGHVS and CDR2 FQNEAQ. The CDR3 has 12 amino acids. Assay: immunoSEQ multiplex PCR; the TCRdb copy retains only in-frame clones and omits some. The repertoire holds about 140,000 clones, with approximately 88% as singletons. The specimen was PBMCs or T cells enriched from blood (not recorded which). This receptor was identified in a man between 40 and 49 years old with acute COVID-19. The V call is TRBV7-8, the J call TRBJ2-1, with TRBD1 as a possible D gene (6 bases). The DNA of the CDR3 is TGTGCCAGCAGCTCAACAGGGCATGAGCAGTTCTTC. It is translated as CASSSTGHEQFF. The variable domain in full, completed from reference TRBV7-8 and TRBJ2-1, reads GAGVSQSPRYKVAKRGQDVALRCDPISGHVSLFWYQQALGQGPEFLTYFQNEAQLDKSGLPSDRFFAERPEGSVSTLKIQRTQQEDSAVYLCASSSTGHEQFFGPGTRLTVL.